What follows is one T cell receptor (beta chain) and its context. Its cognate antigen has yet to be identified. Within one base of it there is no much larger clone, and no base qualities were kept. TCRbeta CDR3 regions were profiled with the immunoSEQ Assay using bias-controlled multiplex PCR amplification of genomic DNA. In the original analysis: The absolute abundance of each unique TCRbeta CDR3 region was quantified after sequences were collapsed and filtered. Differential abundance was assessed using a binomial (Fisher-equivalent) model and a beta-binomial model in which time-dependent variance fitted from healthy donors was added. Clones with fewer than 5 combined templates were removed, and a clone was called differentially abundant if the clone's Benjamini-Hochberg FDR was below 0.01. The form v = (b*log(k)+a)^2 was used to model beta-binomial variance as a function of total template count across the two samples. Held by TCRdb, this immuneACCESS table contains in-frame sequences only and omits some clones. Under half of the omission traces to an unresolved V gene where checked; the cause of the rest is unknown. V and J calls and clone size are copied from that table; D and trimming were computed from the DNA. The sample data list about 78,000 clones, and almost 85% of these were observed just once. About 17% of the sample belongs to the ten largest clones.

The data originate from a study of identifying expanded T cells in peripheral blood (dated by TCRdb to between 2017 and 2020). About the investigation overall: Separate aliquots of the same genomic DNA pool were sequenced to produce technical replicates, and four replicates were compared in pairs.

No immune events such as infections were documented for the healthy donors during the collection period. To calibrate time-dependent variance in a beta-binomial model of T-cell clone differential abundance, blood repertoires from healthy donors were used as a training cohort. The training cohort comprised 10 or so healthy donors, 3 female and 7 male. Donor ages ranged from about 29 to 70 years, with an average of around 45 years. Obtained from a commercial supplier, whole blood was collected from each healthy donor at three time points set about 2 weeks apart. For immunosequencing, genomic DNA was extracted from unsorted whole blood. At the junction V is shortened by 5 bases and J by 4 bases, with 18 bases in between. The CDR3 has 16 amino acids, counting the end cysteine and phenylalanine. Only the CDR3 portion is preserved as DNA: 48 bases, with reading frame beginning at the first base. Via the germline V gene (reference sequence), CDR1 is SEHNR and CDR2 FQNEAQ.

What the research found in general, with its limitations: About 1.3 differentially abundant clones were flagged by the binomial model between technical replicates, whereas about 16 and 20 were flagged over roughly two weeks and four weeks, respectively. Both the number of clones called differentially abundant and the false-positive rate were significantly reduced by the beta-binomial model across all healthy-donor time intervals. In all healthy donors, the variance in clone template counts between samples taken roughly two weeks apart rose significantly as total template count increased. The authors expected that over much longer intervals, such as months to years, biological variance in healthy repertoires might increase even further.

Recombination connected TRBV7-9 to TRBJ1-5; matching of 6 bases hints at TRBD1 as the D gene. The receptor was derived from a person between 18 and 75 years old in good health. Sequenced input: blood. The CDR3 in this case is CASSRGGGGNNQPQHF. The DNA reads TGTGCCAGCAGCCGAGGAGGGGGAGGGAATAATCAGCCCCAGCATTTT.